A selection of T cell receptor beta chains follows, all from one sample in a study of blood T cell repertoires in COVID-19. Assay used: immunoSEQ multiplex PCR; TCRdb lists only in-frame clones, some missing. The sample holds more than 60,000 clones, about nine tenths seen once. The sequencing input was peripheral blood. These receptors were collected from a human donor in a cohort sampled during active COVID-19. Both conserved end residues are part of each CDR3. The order of the fields is J gene, D gene, V gene, clone size, CDR3 protein, CDR3 DNA. The D gene is left open where the match is weak. Rows may omit the clone size; those that give it use once, few, many or a size class.

>TRBJ1-5|.|TRBV29-1|.
CSVNTGIGQPQHF
TGCAGCGTTAACACAGGGATTGGCCAGCCCCAGCATTTT
>TRBJ2-7|.|TRBV20-1|.
CSASSGSYEQYF
TGCAGTGCTAGTTCGGGTAGCTACGAGCAGTACTTC
>TRBJ1-1|TRBD1|TRBV14|.
CASSQVGTANTEAFF
TGTGCCAGCAGCCAAGTAGGGACAGCTAACACTGAAGCTTTCTTT
>TRBJ1-3|.|TRBV6-6|.
CASSRTGVPSSGNTIYF
TGTGCCAGCAGTCGGACGGGGGTCCCGAGCTCTGGAAACACCATATATTTT
>TRBJ1-2|TRBD1|TRBV6-2/TRBV6-3|.
CASNPSTGANYGYTF
TGTGCCAGCAACCCTTCGACAGGGGCTAACTATGGCTACACCTTC
>TRBJ1-1|TRBD1|TRBV29-1|once
CSAEKGAGNTEAFF
TGCAGCGCCGAGAAGGGGGCAGGGAACACTGAAGCTTTCTTT
>TRBJ1-1|.|TRBV3-1/TRBV3-2|.
CASSPREGAEAFF
TGTGCCAGCAGCCCACGGGAAGGCGCTGAAGCTTTCTTT
>TRBJ2-1|TRBD2|TRBV4-2|.
CASSQGGTRGYNEQFF
TGTGCCAGCAGCCAAGGCGGGACTAGGGGTTACAATGAGCAGTTCTTC
>TRBJ2-5|TRBD2|TRBV7-7|.
CASSLGLAGGETQYF
TGTGCCAGCAGCTTAGGACTAGCGGGGGGGGAGACCCAGTACTTC
>TRBJ1-1|TRBD1|TRBV9|.
CASSFDRVGTEAFF
TGTGCCAGCAGCTTTGACAGGGTGGGGACTGAAGCTTTCTTT
>TRBJ2-2|TRBD2|TRBV9|.
CASSPQGSGAFNTGELFF
TGTGCCAGCAGCCCCCAGGGAAGCGGGGCTTTTAACACCGGGGAGCTGTTTTTT
>TRBJ1-2|.|TRBV9|.
CASSVALETGGYTF
TGTGCCAGCAGCGTAGCTCTGGAAACAGGTGGCTACACCTTC
>TRBJ1-2|TRBD1|TRBV4-3|.
CASSVDRGDGYTF
TGCGCCAGCAGCGTTGACAGGGGGGATGGCTACACCTTC
>TRBJ2-7|.|TRBV21-1|.
CASESDRYEQYF
TGTGCCAGCGAGAGTGACAGGTACGAGCAGTACTTC
>TRBJ2-3|TRBD1|TRBV20-1|.
CSASRTGVPDTQYF
TGCAGTGCTAGTAGGACAGGGGTCCCAGATACGCAGTATTTT
>TRBJ1-3|.|TRBV4-2|once
CASSQTGAGGRTAGNTIYF
TGTGCCAGCAGCCAGACGGGGGCGGGGGGGAGAACTGCTGGAAACACCATATATTTT
>TRBJ1-6|.|TRBV27|.
CASSSGTVYNSPLHF
TGTGCCAGCAGTTCAGGGACTGTATATAATTCACCCCTCCACTTT
>TRBJ1-4|TRBD1|TRBV14|.
CASSPGGGPNEKLFF
TGTGCCAGCAGCCCTGGAGGGGGCCCTAATGAAAAACTGTTTTTT
>TRBJ2-3|TRBD1|TRBV4-3|.
CASSQAFTGTGTDTQYF
TGCGCCAGCAGCCAAGCCTTTACCGGGACAGGCACGGATACGCAGTATTTT
>TRBJ2-7|TRBD1|TRBV6-6|.
CAISTGGTYEQYF
TGTGCCATCTCGACAGGGGGAACCTACGAGCAGTACTTC
>TRBJ1-1|TRBD1|TRBV7-9|once
CASSSGGGDTEAFF
TGTGCCAGCAGCTCAGGGGGTGGTGACACTGAAGCTTTCTTT
>TRBJ2-7|TRBD2|TRBV7-2|.
CASSLSGLAGQGEQYF
TGTGCCAGCAGCCTAAGTGGACTAGCGGGGCAGGGCGAGCAGTACTTC
>TRBJ1-1|.|TRBV15|.
CATSRDLTDEAFF
TGTGCCACCAGCAGAGATCTAACAGACGAAGCTTTCTTT
>TRBJ2-3|.|TRBV3-1/TRBV3-2|.
CASSEKERWRDTQYF
TGTGCCAGCAGCGAAAAGGAGCGGTGGCGGGATACGCAGTATTTT
>TRBJ2-4|TRBD1|TRBV3-1/TRBV3-2|once
CASSHTDRAKNIQYF
TGTGCCAGCAGCCATACAGACAGGGCAAAAAACATTCAGTACTTC
>TRBJ1-2|.|TRBV5-6|once
CASSLGLHEGYTF
TGTGCCAGCAGCCTGGGACTGCATGAAGGCTACACCTTC